A single T cell receptor beta chain is shown here with its context. No antigen is known for it. These data come from a study of PD-L1 blockade in urothelial cancer. Time point: peripheral blood 6 weeks after treatment start. Diagnoses among patients were locally advanced or metastatic urothelial carcinoma. V was cut by 0 bases and J by 5 bases, with 11 bases left in between. CDR1 SGHDN and CDR2 FVKESK come from the germline V gene. This CDR3 comprises 14 residues. General observations from the study: Those with durable benefit had larger increases in tumor-associated blood clones at 3 weeks.

TCRdb keeps only in-frame clones here, not all; method: immunoSEQ multiplex PCR. Counted here are about 110,000 clones, 85% to 95% occurring once; the ten biggest clones make up approximately 3.5%. The sequenced sample was PBMCs, obtained around atezolizumab (anti-PD-L1) treatment. J is TRBJ2-7 and V is TRBV14; D is unresolved. The sequence came from a man aged 60 to 75 with urothelial cancer. The CDR3 loop reads CASSQESRFHEQYF. The CDR3, as DNA: TGTGCCAGCAGCCAAGAGAGCAGGTTCCACGAGCAGTACTTC.